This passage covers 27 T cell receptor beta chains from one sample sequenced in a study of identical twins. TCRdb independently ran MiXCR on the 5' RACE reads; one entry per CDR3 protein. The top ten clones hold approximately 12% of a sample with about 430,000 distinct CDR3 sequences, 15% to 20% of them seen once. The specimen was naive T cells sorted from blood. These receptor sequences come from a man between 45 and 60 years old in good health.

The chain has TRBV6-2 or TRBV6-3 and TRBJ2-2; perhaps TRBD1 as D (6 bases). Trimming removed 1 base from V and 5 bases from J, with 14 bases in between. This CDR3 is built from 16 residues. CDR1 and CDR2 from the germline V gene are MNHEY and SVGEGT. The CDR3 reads CASSYWVPTGTGELFF. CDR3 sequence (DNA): TGTGCCAGCAGTTACTGGGTCCCCACAGGGACCGGGGAGCTGTTTTTT.

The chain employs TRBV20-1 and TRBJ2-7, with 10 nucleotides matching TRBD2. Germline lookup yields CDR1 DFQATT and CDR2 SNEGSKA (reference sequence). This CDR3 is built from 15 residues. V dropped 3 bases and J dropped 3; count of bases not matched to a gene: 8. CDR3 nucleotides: TGCAGTGCTAGTTTACGGACTAGCGGCAGCTACGAGCAGTACTTC. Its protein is CSASLRTSGSYEQYF.

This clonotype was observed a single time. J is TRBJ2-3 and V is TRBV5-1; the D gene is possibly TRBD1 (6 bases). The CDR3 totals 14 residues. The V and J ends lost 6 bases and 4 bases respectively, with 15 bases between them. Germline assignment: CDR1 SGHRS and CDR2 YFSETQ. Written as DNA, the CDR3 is TGCGCCAGCACCCAAGGGGGAAATGCAGATACGCAGTATTTT. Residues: CASTQGGNADTQYF.

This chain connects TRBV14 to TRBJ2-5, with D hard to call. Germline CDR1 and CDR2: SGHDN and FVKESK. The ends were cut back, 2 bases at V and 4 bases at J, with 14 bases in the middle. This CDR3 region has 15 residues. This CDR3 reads CASSQTETGRETQYF. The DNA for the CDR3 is TGTGCCAGCAGCCAAACCGAAACTGGGCGAGAGACCCAGTACTTC. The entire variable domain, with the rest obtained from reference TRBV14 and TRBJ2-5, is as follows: EAGVTQFPSHSVIEKGQTVTLRCDPISGHDNLYWYRRVMGKEIKFLLHFVKESKQDESGMPNNRFLAERTGGTYSTLKVQPAELEDSGVYFCASSQTETGRETQYFGPGTRLLVL.

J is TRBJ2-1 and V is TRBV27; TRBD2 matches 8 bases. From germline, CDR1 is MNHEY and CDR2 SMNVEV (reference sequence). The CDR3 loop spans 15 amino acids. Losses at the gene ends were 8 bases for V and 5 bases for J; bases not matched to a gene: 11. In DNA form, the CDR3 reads TGTGCCAGCTTTCCAATTAGCGGGGCCCACAATGAGCAGTTCTTC. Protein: CASFPISGAHNEQFF.

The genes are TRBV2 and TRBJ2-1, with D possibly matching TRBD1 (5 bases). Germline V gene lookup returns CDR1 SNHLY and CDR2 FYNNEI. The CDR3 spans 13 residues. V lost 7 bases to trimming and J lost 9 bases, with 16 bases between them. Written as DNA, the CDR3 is TGTGCCAGCAAAGGGCAGGGAATGGGTGAGCAGTTCTTC. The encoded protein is CASKGQGMGEQFF.

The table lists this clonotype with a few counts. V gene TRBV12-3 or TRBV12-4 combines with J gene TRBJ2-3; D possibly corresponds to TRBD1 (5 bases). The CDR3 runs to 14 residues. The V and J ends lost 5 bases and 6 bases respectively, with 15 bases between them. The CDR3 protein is CASSEDMRLDTQYF. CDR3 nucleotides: TGTGCCAGCAGTGAGGACATGCGGTTGGATACGCAGTATTTT.

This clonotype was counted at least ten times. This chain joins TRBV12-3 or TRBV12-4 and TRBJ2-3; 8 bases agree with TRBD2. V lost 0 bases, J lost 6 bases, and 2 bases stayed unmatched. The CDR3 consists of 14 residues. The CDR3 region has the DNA TGTGCCAGCAGTTTAGCCGTAGCGGGGGATACGCAGTATTTT. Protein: CASSLAVAGDTQYF.

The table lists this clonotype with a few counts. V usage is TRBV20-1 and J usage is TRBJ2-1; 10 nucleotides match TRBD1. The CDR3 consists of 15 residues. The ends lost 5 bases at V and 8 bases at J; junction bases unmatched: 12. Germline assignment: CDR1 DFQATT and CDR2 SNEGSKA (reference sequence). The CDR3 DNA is TGCAGTGCTCAAAACCGGGACAGGGGATTCGATGAGCAGTTCTTC. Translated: CSAQNRDRGFDEQFF.

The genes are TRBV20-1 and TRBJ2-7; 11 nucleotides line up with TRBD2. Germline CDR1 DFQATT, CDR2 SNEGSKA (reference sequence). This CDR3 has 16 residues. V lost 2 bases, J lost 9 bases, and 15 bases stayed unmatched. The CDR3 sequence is CSARSGTSGFSVGQYF. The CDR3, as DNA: TGCAGTGCTAGATCCGGGACTAGCGGTTTCTCCGTGGGGCAGTACTTC.

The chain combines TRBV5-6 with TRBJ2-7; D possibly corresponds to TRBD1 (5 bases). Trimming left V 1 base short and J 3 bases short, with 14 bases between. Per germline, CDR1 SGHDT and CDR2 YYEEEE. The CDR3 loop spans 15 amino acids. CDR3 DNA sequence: TGTGCCAGCAGCTTGCAGGGCACCCCTGGCTACGAGCAGTACTTC. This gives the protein CASSLQGTPGYEQYF.

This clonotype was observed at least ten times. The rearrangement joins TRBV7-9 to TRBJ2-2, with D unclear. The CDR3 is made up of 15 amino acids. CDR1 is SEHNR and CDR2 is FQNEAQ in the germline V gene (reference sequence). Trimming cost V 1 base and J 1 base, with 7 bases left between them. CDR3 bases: TGTGCCAGCAGCTTAGACAGTTTGAACACCGGGGAGCTGTTTTTT. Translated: CASSLDSLNTGELFF.

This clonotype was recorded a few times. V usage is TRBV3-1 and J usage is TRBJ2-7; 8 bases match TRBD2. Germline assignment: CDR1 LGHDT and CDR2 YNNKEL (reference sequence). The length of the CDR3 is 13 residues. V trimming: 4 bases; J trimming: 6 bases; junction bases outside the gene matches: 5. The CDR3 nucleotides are TGTGCCAGCAGCCCTAGACTAGCGACCGAGCAGTACTTC. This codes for CASSPRLATEQYF.

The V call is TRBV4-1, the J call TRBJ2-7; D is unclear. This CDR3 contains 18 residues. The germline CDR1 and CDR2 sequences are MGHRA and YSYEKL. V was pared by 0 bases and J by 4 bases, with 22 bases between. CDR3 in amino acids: CASSQDDIVTDGLYEQYF. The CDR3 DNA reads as TGCGCCAGCAGCCAAGATGATATCGTGACGGACGGGTTGTACGAGCAGTACTTC.

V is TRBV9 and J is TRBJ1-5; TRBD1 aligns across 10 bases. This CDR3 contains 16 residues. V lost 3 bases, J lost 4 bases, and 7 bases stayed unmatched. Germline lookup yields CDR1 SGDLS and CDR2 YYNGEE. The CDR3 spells CASSAGSGQGNQPQHF. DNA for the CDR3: TGTGCCAGCAGCGCTGGCTCGGGACAGGGGAATCAGCCCCAGCATTTT. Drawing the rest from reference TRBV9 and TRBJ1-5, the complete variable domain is DSGVTQTPKHLITATGQRVTLRCSPRSGDLSVYWYQQSLDQGLQFLIQYYNGEERAKGNILERFSAQQFPDLHSELNLSSLELGDSALYFCASSAGSGQGNQPQHFGDGTRLSIL.

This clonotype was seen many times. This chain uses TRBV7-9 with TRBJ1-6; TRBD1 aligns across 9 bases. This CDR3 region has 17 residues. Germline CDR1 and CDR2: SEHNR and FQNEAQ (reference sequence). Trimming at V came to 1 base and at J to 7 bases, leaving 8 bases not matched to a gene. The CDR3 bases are TGTGCCAGCAGCTTAGTTGACAGGGGGTCGAGGAATTCACCCCTCCACTTT. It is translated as CASSLVDRGSRNSPLHF.

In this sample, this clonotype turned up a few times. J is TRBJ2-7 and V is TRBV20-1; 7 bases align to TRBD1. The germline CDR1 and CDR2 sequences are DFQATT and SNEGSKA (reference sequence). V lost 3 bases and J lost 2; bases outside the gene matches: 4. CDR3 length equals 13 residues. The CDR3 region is CSARTGLTYEQYF. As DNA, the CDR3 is TGCAGTGCTAGGACAGGGTTGACCTACGAGCAGTACTTC.

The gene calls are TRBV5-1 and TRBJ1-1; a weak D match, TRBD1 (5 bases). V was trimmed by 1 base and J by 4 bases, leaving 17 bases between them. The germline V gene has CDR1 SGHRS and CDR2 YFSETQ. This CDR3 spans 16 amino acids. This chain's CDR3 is CASSLSRGARGTEAFF. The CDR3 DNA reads TGCGCCAGCAGCTTGTCTCGCGGGGCGCGGGGCACTGAAGCTTTCTTT.

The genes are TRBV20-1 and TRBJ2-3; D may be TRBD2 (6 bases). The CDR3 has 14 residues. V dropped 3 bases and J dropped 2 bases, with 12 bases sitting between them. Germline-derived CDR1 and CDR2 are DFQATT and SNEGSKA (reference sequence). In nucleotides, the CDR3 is TGCAGTGCTAGGGCTGGCGGGGTCACAGATACGCAGTATTTT. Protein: CSARAGGVTDTQYF.

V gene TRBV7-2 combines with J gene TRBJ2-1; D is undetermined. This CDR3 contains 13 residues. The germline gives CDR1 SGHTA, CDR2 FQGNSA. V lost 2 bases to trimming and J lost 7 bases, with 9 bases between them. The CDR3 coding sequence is TGTGCCAGCAGCTTATTTGATCCGAATGAGCAGTTCTTC. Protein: CASSLFDPNEQFF. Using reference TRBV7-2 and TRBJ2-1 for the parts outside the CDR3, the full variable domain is GAGVSQSPSNKVTEKGKDVELRCDPISGHTALYWYRQSLGQGLEFLIYFQGNSAPDKSGLPSDRFSAERTGGSVSTLTIQRTQQEDSAVYLCASSLFDPNEQFFGPGTRLTVL.

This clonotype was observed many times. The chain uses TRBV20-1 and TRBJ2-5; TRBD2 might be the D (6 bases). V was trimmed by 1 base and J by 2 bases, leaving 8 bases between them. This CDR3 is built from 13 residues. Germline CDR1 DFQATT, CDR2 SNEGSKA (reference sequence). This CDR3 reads CSARGLDQETQYF. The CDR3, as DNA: TGCAGTGCTAGAGGACTAGATCAAGAGACCCAGTACTTC.

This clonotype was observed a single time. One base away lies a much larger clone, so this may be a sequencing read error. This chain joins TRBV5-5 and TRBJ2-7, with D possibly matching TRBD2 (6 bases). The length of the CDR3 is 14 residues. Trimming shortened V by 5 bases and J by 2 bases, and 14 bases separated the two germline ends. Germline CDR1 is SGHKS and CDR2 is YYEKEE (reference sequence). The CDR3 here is CASRPGPGAYEQYF. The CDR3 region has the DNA TGTGCCAGCAGACCGGGACCGGGGGCCTACGAGCAGTACTTC.

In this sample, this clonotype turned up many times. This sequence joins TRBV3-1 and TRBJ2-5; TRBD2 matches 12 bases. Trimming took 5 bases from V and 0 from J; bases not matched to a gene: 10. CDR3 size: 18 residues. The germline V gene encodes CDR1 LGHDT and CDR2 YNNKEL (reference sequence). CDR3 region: CASSSRLAGVMYQETQYF. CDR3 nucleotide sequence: TGTGCCAGCAGCTCCCGACTAGCGGGGGTTATGTACCAAGAGACCCAGTACTTC.

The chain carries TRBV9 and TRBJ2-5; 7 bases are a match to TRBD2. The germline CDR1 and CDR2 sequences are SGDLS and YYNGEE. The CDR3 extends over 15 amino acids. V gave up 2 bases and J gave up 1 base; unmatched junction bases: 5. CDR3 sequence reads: CASSVQRGTQETQYF. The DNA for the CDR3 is TGTGCCAGCAGCGTCCAGCGGGGAACCCAAGAGACCCAGTACTTC.

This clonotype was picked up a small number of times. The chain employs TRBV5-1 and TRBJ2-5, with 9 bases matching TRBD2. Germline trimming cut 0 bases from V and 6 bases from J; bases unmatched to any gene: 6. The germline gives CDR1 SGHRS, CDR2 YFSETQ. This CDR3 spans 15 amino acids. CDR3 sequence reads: CASSLASGEAKTQYF. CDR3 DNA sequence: TGCGCCAGCAGCTTGGCTAGCGGGGAAGCGAAGACCCAGTACTTC. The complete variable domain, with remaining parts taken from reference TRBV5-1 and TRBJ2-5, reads KAGVTQTPRYLIKTRGQQVTLSCSPISGHRSVSWYQQTPGQGLQFLFEYFSETQRNKGNFPGRFSGRQFSNSRSEMNVSTLELGDSALYLCASSLASGEAKTQYFGPGTRLLVL.

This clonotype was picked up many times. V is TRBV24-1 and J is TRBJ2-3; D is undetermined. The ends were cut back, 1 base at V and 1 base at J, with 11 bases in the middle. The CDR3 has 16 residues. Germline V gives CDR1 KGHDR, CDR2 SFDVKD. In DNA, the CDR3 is TGTGCCACCAGTGATTTTTGGGCCGCTGGCACAGATACGCAGTATTTT. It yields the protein CATSDFWAAGTDTQYF.

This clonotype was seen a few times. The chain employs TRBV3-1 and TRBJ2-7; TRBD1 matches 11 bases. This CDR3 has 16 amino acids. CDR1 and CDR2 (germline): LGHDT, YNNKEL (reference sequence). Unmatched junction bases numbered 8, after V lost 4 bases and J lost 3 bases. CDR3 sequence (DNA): TGTGCCAGCAGCCGCTCCAGGACAGGGGGCATCTACGAGCAGTACTTC. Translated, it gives CASSRSRTGGIYEQYF.